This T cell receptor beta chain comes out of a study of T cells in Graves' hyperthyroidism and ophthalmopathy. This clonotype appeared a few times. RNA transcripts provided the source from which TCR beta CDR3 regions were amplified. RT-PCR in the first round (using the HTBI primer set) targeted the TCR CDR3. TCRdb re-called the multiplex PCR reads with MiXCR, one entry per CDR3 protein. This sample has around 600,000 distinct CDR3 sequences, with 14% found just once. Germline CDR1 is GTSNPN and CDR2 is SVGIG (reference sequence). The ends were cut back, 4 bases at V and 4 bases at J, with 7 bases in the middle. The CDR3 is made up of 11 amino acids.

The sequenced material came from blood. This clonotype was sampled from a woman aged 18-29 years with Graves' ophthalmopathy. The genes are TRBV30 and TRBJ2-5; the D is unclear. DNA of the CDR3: TGTGCCTGGACCCGGACAGAGACCCAGTACTTC. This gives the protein CAWTRTETQYF.